This record covers a single T cell receptor (beta chain). Here immunoSEQ multiplex PCR was the method, and the copy in TCRdb shows in-frame clones only, minus some. In the table there are about 40,000 clones, 80% to 90% of which are singletons. This record comes from a study of control samples from healthy donors and cancer patients. This CDR3 region has 16 residues. V shed 4 bases and J shed 10 bases, with 20 bases lying between them. Germline-derived CDR1 and CDR2 are LGHDT and YNNKEL (reference sequence). The rearrangement links TRBV3-1 (or the pseudogene TRBV3-2) to TRBJ1-6; tentatively, D is TRBD1 (5 bases). The material sequenced was PBMCs. This clonotype originated in a woman aged 60-75 years with lung cancer. The CDR3 is CASSRPYQGRRSPLHF. The CDR3 nucleotides are TGTGCCAGCAGCCGCCCCTACCAGGGACGTAGGTCACCCCTCCACTTT.